Shown below are 27 T cell receptor beta chains from a single sample sequenced in a study of identical twins. TCRdb recomputed calls from the 5' RACE reads with MiXCR, one row per CDR3 protein. The sample consists of approximately 300,000 distinct CDR3 sequences, over 8.5% of them appearing once. These same records also appear under a second study, on yellow fever vaccine responses in identical twins.

Sequencing was carried out using CD8+ T cells sorted from blood. Receptors originate from a young woman in good health.

The chain joins TRBV30 to TRBJ2-2, with D perhaps given as TRBD1 or TRBD2 (5 bases each). Trimming took 7 bases from V and 4 from J, leaving 7 bases between them. This CDR3 is built from 11 residues. Germline V gene sequence: CDR1 GTSNPN, CDR2 SVGIG (reference sequence). CDR3 nucleotide sequence: TGTGCCTTCGGGGCCACCGGGGAGCTGTTTTTT. Encoded protein: CAFGATGELFF.

The V and J genes are TRBV3-1 and TRBJ2-2; 8 nucleotides line up with TRBD1. Germline V gene data show CDR1 as LGHDT and CDR2 as YNNKEL (reference sequence). Trimming at V came to 3 bases and at J to 4 bases, leaving 4 bases not matched to a gene. The CDR3 consists of 15 residues. CDR3 amino acids: CASSHRTGSTGELFF. The CDR3 region has the DNA TGTGCCAGCAGCCACCGGACAGGGAGCACCGGGGAGCTGTTTTTT.

With regard to this clonotype: A clone one base away is much larger, so this may be a read error. CDR3 nucleotide sequence: TGCGCCAGCAGCTGGGGACAGGCAGAAAATTCACCCCTCCACTTT. Its protein is CASSWGQAENSPLHF. This chain connects TRBV5-1 to TRBJ1-6; 8 positions match TRBD1. V dropped 3 bases and J dropped 7; count of bases not matched to a gene: 6. The CDR3 is 15 amino acids. CDR1 SGHRS and CDR2 YFSETQ come from the germline V gene.

Many counts were recorded for this clonotype. The V and J genes are TRBV5-6 and TRBJ1-2, with D unclear. The germline CDR1 and CDR2 sequences are SGHDT and YYEEEE. The CDR3 is 12 amino acids. The V and J ends lost 5 bases and 7 bases respectively, with 12 bases between them. DNA for the CDR3: TGTGCCAGCAGTTCCCGCCGGGGTGGCTACACCTTC. Translating gives CASSSRRGGYTF.

In its sample, this clonotype was seen a few times. This chain joins TRBV24-1 and TRBJ2-7; 7 bases are a match to TRBD2. CDR1 is KGHDR and CDR2 is SFDVKD in the germline V gene. The CDR3 runs to 11 residues. V trimming: 9 bases; J trimming: 4 bases; junction bases outside the gene matches: 2. CDR3 loop: CATGEGYEQYF. In DNA form, the CDR3 reads TGTGCCACCGGGGAGGGTTACGAGCAGTACTTC.

This clonotype was picked up a small number of times. J is TRBJ2-7 and V is TRBV4-1; tentatively, D is TRBD1 or TRBD2 (6 bases each). The CDR3 sequence is 14 residues long. Germline V gives CDR1 MGHRA, CDR2 YSYEKL. Trimming pared 4 bases from V and 0 bases from J, leaving 10 bases between. CDR3 nucleotides: TGCGCCAGCAGCCCCGAGGGGGGCTCCTACGAGCAGTACTTC. Translated, it gives CASSPEGGSYEQYF.

There are many counts of this clonotype. The chain employs TRBV5-5 and TRBJ2-7; D possibly corresponds to TRBD1 (6 bases). V lost 4 bases, J lost 7 bases, and 12 bases lay in between. The CDR3 extends over 12 amino acids. Germline assignment: CDR1 SGHKS and CDR2 YYEKEE (reference sequence). The CDR3 DNA is TGTGCCAGCAGCCCGGGACACCTAGAGCAGTACTTC. Encoded protein: CASSPGHLEQYF.

This clonotype was seen only a few times. The V call is TRBV29-1, the J call TRBJ1-2, with D unclear. Germline CDR1 SQVTM, CDR2 ANQGSEA. Trimming removed 7 bases from V and 8 bases from J, with 17 bases in between. This CDR3 has 12 amino acids. CDR3 DNA: TGCAGCGCTTCGGACGGACTGGGGGGCTACACCTTC. This gives the protein CSASDGLGGYTF. Full variable domain (remainder filled in from reference TRBV29-1 and TRBJ1-2): SAVISQKPSRDICQRGTSLTIQCQVDSQVTMMFWYRQQPGQSLTLIATANQGSEATYESGFVIDKFPISRPNLTFSTLTVSNMSPEDSSIYLCSASDGLGGYTFGSGTRLTVV.

This clonotype has ten or more counts. V is TRBV4-3 and J is TRBJ2-7; D gene uncertain. The CDR3 is 16 residues long. Germline-derived CDR1 and CDR2 are LGHNA and YSLEER. Trimming left V 0 bases short and J 2 bases short, with 14 bases between. The CDR3 sequence is CASSQDWAATAYEQYF. CDR3 sequence (DNA): TGCGCCAGCAGCCAAGATTGGGCTGCCACGGCCTACGAGCAGTACTTC.

The rearrangement links TRBV7-9 to TRBJ2-7, with D unresolved. V lost 4 bases to trimming and J lost 7 bases, with 11 bases between them. The CDR3 loop spans 12 amino acids. The germline V gene encodes CDR1 SEHNR and CDR2 FQNEAQ (reference sequence). CDR3 region: CASSSPPGEQYF. In DNA, the CDR3 is TGTGCCAGCAGCTCCCCCCCTGGAGAGCAGTACTTC.

This clonotype was counted between two and nine times. The V call is TRBV11-2, the J call TRBJ2-1, with D perhaps TRBD2 (6 bases). V shed 1 base and J shed 7 bases, with 17 bases lying between them. This CDR3 is 16 amino acids long. The germline V gene encodes CDR1 SGHAT and CDR2 FQNNGV. CDR3 DNA sequence: TGTGCCAGCAGCTTAGGGACGGGCCTCGCGGGGAATGAGCAGTTCTTC. This sequence encodes CASSLGTGLAGNEQFF.

The sample holds many counts of this clonotype. The gene calls are TRBV7-7 and TRBJ2-1; 8 positions agree with TRBD2. CDR1 and CDR2 (germline): SSHAT, FNYEAQ (reference sequence). J lost 7 bases, V lost 1 base, and 0 bases had no gene match. The CDR3 covers 13 residues. This CDR3 is CASSLGLANEQFF. In DNA form, the CDR3 reads TGTGCCAGCAGCTTAGGACTAGCGAATGAGCAGTTCTTC.

This clonotype was observed many times. The chain joins TRBV2 to TRBJ2-2; 14 bases align to TRBD2. Germline CDR1 reads SNHLY; CDR2 reads FYNNEI. Trimming removed 5 bases from V and 6 bases from J; junction bases left unmatched: 8. The CDR3 contains 17 residues. In nucleotides, the CDR3 is TGTGCCAGCAGTAAAACCGGGACTAGCGGGAGTCCCGGGGAGCTGTTTTTT. Amino acids: CASSKTGTSGSPGELFF.

There are a few counts of this clonotype. The genes are TRBV10-3 and TRBJ2-2; TRBD1 matches at 10 bases. Looked up from germline, CDR1 is ENHRY and CDR2 is SYGVKD. Germline trimming cut 4 bases from V and 6 bases from J; bases unmatched to any gene: 17. The length of the CDR3 is 19 residues. The CDR3 DNA sequence: TGTGCCATCAGTGTCTCCTTACTAGGGGGACAGGGGATCCCCGGGGAGCTGTTTTTT. It translates to CAISVSLLGGQGIPGELFF.

V and J are TRBV5-6 and TRBJ2-7; TRBD1 is a possible D gene (5 bases). Between the trimmed V and J ends, which lost 0 bases and 2 bases, there was a span of 9 bases. Per the germline V gene, CDR1 is SGHDT and CDR2 is YYEEEE. There are 14 residues in the CDR3. In nucleotides, the CDR3 is TGTGCCAGCAGCTTGGGACAGAAAGCCTACGAGCAGTACTTC. Protein sequence: CASSLGQKAYEQYF.

This clonotype was counted at least ten times. The chain employs TRBV9 and TRBJ2-7, with 9 positions matching TRBD1. CDR3 length equals 15 residues. From germline, CDR1 is SGDLS and CDR2 YYNGEE. The junction had 7 bases not matched to a gene; V was cut back by 1 base and J by 5 bases. The CDR3 loop reads CASSVTTGGGDEQYF. The CDR3 nucleotides read TGTGCCAGCAGCGTAACCACAGGGGGCGGCGACGAGCAGTACTTC.

The chain combines TRBV7-9 with TRBJ2-2; tentatively, D is TRBD1 (5 bases). Per germline, CDR1 SEHNR and CDR2 FQNEAQ (reference sequence). Trimming removed 5 bases from V and 2 bases from J, with 15 bases in between. The length of the CDR3 is 16 residues. Here the CDR3 DNA reads TGTGCCAGCAGCACCTTACAGGAAAAAAACACCGGGGAGCTGTTTTTT. Protein sequence: CASSTLQEKNTGELFF.

This clonotype was counted at least ten times. The rearrangement joins TRBV4-3 to TRBJ2-7; D gene uncertain. The CDR3 has 14 residues. Trimming pared 0 bases from V and 6 bases from J, leaving 12 bases between. CDR1 is LGHNA and CDR2 is YSLEER in the germline V gene. DNA for the CDR3: TGCGCCAGCAGCCAAGATCTGGACGGGTTCGAGCAGTACTTC. Translation gives CASSQDLDGFEQYF.

V and J are TRBV27 and TRBJ1-1, with TRBD1 as a possible D gene (5 bases). V dropped 2 bases and J dropped 4 bases, with 14 bases sitting between them. CDR3 length equals 15 residues. Germline V lookup: CDR1 MNHEY, CDR2 SMNVEV (reference sequence). The CDR3 protein is CASSLTGGLGTEAFF. The CDR3 bases are TGTGCCAGCAGTTTAACCGGGGGACTGGGCACTGAAGCTTTCTTT.

This clonotype has a count of ten or more. V usage is TRBV20-1 and J usage is TRBJ2-1; D is perhaps TRBD2 (5 bases). Trimming removed 3 bases from V and 6 bases from J, with 24 bases in between. Germline values: CDR1 DFQATT, CDR2 SNEGSKA (reference sequence). The CDR3 is 17 amino acids. This CDR3 reads CSASLGWLAFPPNEQFF. The DNA for the CDR3 is TGCAGTGCTAGTTTGGGGTGGCTAGCTTTTCCCCCCAATGAGCAGTTCTTC.

Ten or more counts support this clonotype. The chain links TRBV4-1 to TRBJ2-1; TRBD1 aligns across 11 bases. Germline values: CDR1 MGHRA, CDR2 YSYEKL. This CDR3 contains 18 residues. V shed 0 bases, J shed 5 bases, and the junction held 9 bases outside the gene matches. CDR3 protein: CASSQESLSGQGDNEQFF. CDR3 DNA sequence: TGCGCCAGCAGCCAAGAGAGTTTATCGGGACAGGGGGACAATGAGCAGTTCTTC.

The rearrangement joins TRBV27 to TRBJ2-5; TRBD1 agrees at 7 bases. Germline CDR1 and CDR2: MNHEY and SMNVEV (reference sequence). This CDR3 comprises 13 residues. The V and J ends lost 4 bases and 5 bases, in that order; junction bases with no gene match: 4. The CDR3 spells CASSSTGRETQYF. CDR3 nucleotides: TGTGCCAGCAGTTCGACAGGGCGGGAGACCCAGTACTTC.

V and J are TRBV6-1 and TRBJ1-1; D is unclear. The germline V gene encodes CDR1 MNHNS and CDR2 SASEGT. Deletions cut 5 bases from V and 8 bases from J, with 18 bases between. The CDR3 extends over 14 amino acids. The CDR3 region is CASSPGPPSGEAFF. CDR3 nucleotide sequence: TGTGCCAGCAGTCCCGGCCCCCCAAGTGGAGAAGCTTTCTTT.

This clonotype was seen a few times. The genes are TRBV14 and TRBJ2-7; TRBD2 might be the D (6 bases). The germline V gene encodes CDR1 SGHDN and CDR2 FVKESK. The CDR3 consists of 14 residues. The V end lost 2 bases, the J end lost 1 base, and 9 bases lay between the germline ends. DNA of the CDR3: TGTGCCAGCAGCCAAAGCCGGGAGTCCTACGAGCAGTACTTC. Residues: CASSQSRESYEQYF.

This clonotype was seen ten or more times. This CDR3 reads CASSVESMSTDTQYF. In DNA form, the CDR3 reads TGTGCCAGCAGCGTAGAGAGTATGTCCACAGATACGCAGTATTTT. This sequence joins TRBV9 and TRBJ2-3, with D unclear. Germline assignment: CDR1 SGDLS and CDR2 YYNGEE. There are 15 residues in the CDR3. Trimming removed 0 bases from V and 2 bases from J, with 10 bases in between.

This clonotype was seen many times. The chain couples TRBV5-1 to TRBJ1-1; no clear D gene. The CDR3 is made up of 15 amino acids. The germline V gene encodes CDR1 SGHRS and CDR2 YFSETQ. Trimming took 0 bases from V and 1 from J, leaving 10 bases between them. The CDR3 region has the DNA TGCGCCAGCAGCTTGGGGCGGTGGGGGAACACTGAAGCTTTCTTT. Its translation is CASSLGRWGNTEAFF.

This clonotype was observed many times. This chain links TRBV20-1 with TRBJ2-3, with 16 bases fitting TRBD2. This CDR3 spans 18 amino acids. Per the germline V gene, CDR1 is DFQATT and CDR2 is SNEGSKA (reference sequence). Losses at the gene ends were 3 bases for V and 7 bases for J; bases not matched to a gene: 13. DNA for the CDR3: TGCAGTGCTAGGGACACCGGGACTAGCGGGAGGGCCACGTATACGCAGTATTTT. Amino acids: CSARDTGTSGRATYTQYF.